These 20 T cell receptor beta chains share one sample of origin, sequenced in a study of cytomegalovirus exposure and HLA in healthy donors. The PCR ran on 60 Vbeta and 13 Jbeta primers. This table comes from immunoSEQ multiplex PCR, and its TCRdb copy is limited to in-frame clones, with some not included. In the table there are about 160,000 clones, around 85% of which are singletons. Material: PBMCs. These receptors all come from a man aged 40-49 years in good health and CMV-seronegative.

The genes are TRBV11-2 and TRBJ2-5; 7 positions match TRBD1. The CDR3 length is 14 residues. V dropped 3 bases and J dropped 1; count of bases not matched to a gene: 2. Germline assignment: CDR1 SGHAT and CDR2 FQNNGV. The chain's CDR3 is CASSLNRGQETQYF. CDR3 nucleotides: TGTGCCAGCAGCTTGAACAGGGGCCAAGAGACCCAGTACTTC.

The CDR3 DNA is TGCGCCAGCCTGGGGAGGAGTGACTATGGCTACACCTTC. Residues: CASLGRSDYGYTF. V usage is TRBV10-2 and J usage is TRBJ1-2; D is unclear. The V end lost 8 bases, the J end lost 3 bases, and 13 bases lay between the germline ends. This CDR3 spans 13 amino acids. Per germline, CDR1 WSHSY and CDR2 SAAADI.

For the CDR3, the DNA is TGCACCAGCAGCCAATCCCGTACAAGCACAGATACGCAGTATTTT. This codes for CTSSQSRTSTDTQYF. V is TRBV1 and J is TRBJ2-3; TRBD1 was called by the table and not checked on the DNA. TRBV1 is noted as a pseudogene. The CDR3 is 15 residues long.

In this sample, this clone turned up a few times. The rearrangement uses TRBV6-6 and TRBJ2-1, with 8 bases lining up with TRBD1. Per the germline V gene, CDR1 is MNHNY and CDR2 is SVGAGI (reference sequence). After removal of 7 bases from V and 5 bases from J, the junction contained 7 bases not matched to a gene. The CDR3 has 14 amino acids. CDR3 in DNA: TGTGCCAGCACTATCGGGACAGGACACAATGAGCAGTTCTTC. Amino acids: CASTIGTGHNEQFF.

The rearrangement joins TRBV28 to TRBJ1-6; 7 bases match TRBD1. Germline CDR1 and CDR2: MDHEN and SYDVKM. There are 15 residues in the CDR3. V lost 3 bases, J lost 7 bases, and 6 bases stayed unmatched. The CDR3 nucleotides read TGTGCCAGCAGTTTTTCCGGGACAGCGAATTCACCCCTCCACTTT. This codes for CASSFSGTANSPLHF.

The chain recombines TRBV29-1 with TRBJ2-7; weak D call: TRBD1 (5 bases). V gave up 4 bases and J gave up 0 bases, with 13 bases separating them. Germline CDR1 is SQVTM and CDR2 is ANQGSEA. The CDR3 sequence is 14 residues long. CDR3 residues: CSVAGHRSSYEQYF. In DNA, the CDR3 is TGCAGCGTTGCAGGGCACAGGAGCTCCTACGAGCAGTACTTC.

For the CDR3, the DNA is TGTGCCAGCTTTCCCTCCGGGACAGTCCACGAGCAGTACTTC. Encoded protein: CASFPSGTVHEQYF. The chain combines TRBV2 with TRBJ2-7, with TRBD1 matching 7 bases. The CDR3 runs to 14 residues. Germline values: CDR1 SNHLY, CDR2 FYNNEI. V gave up 8 bases and J gave up 5 bases; unmatched junction bases: 12.

The CDR3 is CASSQSRFRDRTTLNYGYTF. The CDR3 DNA follows: TGTGCCAGCAGTCAGTCCCGGTTCCGGGACAGGACCACTCTTAACTATGGCTACACCTTC. The rearrangement uses TRBV27 and TRBJ1-2; 8 positions match TRBD1. With 5 bases clipped from V and 1 base from J, the junction kept 21 bases outside the gene matches. CDR3 length: 20 amino acids. Per germline, CDR1 MNHEY and CDR2 SMNVEV (reference sequence).

The chain carries TRBV19 and TRBJ2-3; 9 nucleotides line up with TRBD1. The CDR3 loop spans 15 amino acids. Germline values: CDR1 LNHDA, CDR2 SQIVND (reference sequence). J gave up 3 bases and V 1 base, and 2 bases lay outside the gene matches. The CDR3 loop is CASSIGTGVTDTQYF. CDR3 DNA sequence: TGTGCCAGTAGTATAGGGACAGGGGTAACAGATACGCAGTATTTT.

This clone was recorded a few times. This chain joins TRBV5-4 and TRBJ2-7; 8 nucleotides line up with TRBD2. The CDR3 consists of 12 residues. V lost 6 bases to trimming and J lost 6 bases; unmatched junction nucleotides: 5. Per germline, CDR1 SGHNT and CDR2 YYREEE (reference sequence). CDR3 sequence (DNA): TGTGCCAGCAAGCAGCGGGGGTTCGAGCAGTACTTC. Translation gives CASKQRGFEQYF.

The V gene is TRBV2, the J gene TRBJ2-6, with D hard to call. Deletions cut 3 bases from V and 0 bases from J, with 18 bases between. Germline lookup yields CDR1 SNHLY and CDR2 FYNNEI. The CDR3 contains 19 residues. CDR3 loop: CASSDLFGRSSSGANVLTF. CDR3 nucleotides: TGTGCCAGCAGTGATCTGTTTGGCAGGTCGAGCTCTGGGGCCAACGTCCTGACTTTC.

In this sample, this clone turned up a few times. The chain employs TRBV2 and TRBJ2-1, with 7 bases identical to TRBD1. The germline gives CDR1 SNHLY, CDR2 FYNNEI. The V gene end was trimmed by 8 bases and the J gene end by 4 bases; junction bases not matched to a gene: 5. This CDR3 contains 13 residues. The CDR3 DNA follows: TGTGCCAGCGGGACAGAGATTTACAATGAGCAGTTCTTC. Protein: CASGTEIYNEQFF.

The chain joins TRBV2 to TRBJ1-2, with TRBD1 as a possible D gene (6 bases). The CDR3 length is 14 residues. Trimming shortened V by 2 bases and J by 6 bases, and 13 bases separated the two germline ends. CDR1 is SNHLY, CDR2 FYNNEI, per germline. CDR3 in DNA: TGTGCCAGCAGTGAACTTGGCAGGGGCAATGGCTACACCTTC. Amino acid sequence: CASSELGRGNGYTF. The full variable domain, in which reference TRBV2 and TRBJ1-2 provide the parts outside the CDR3, is EPEVTQTPSHQVTQMGQEVILRCVPISNHLYFYWYRQILGQKVEFLVSFYNNEISEKSEIFDDQFSVERPDGSNFTLKIRSTKLEDSAMYFCASSELGRGNGYTFGSGTRLTVV.

This clone was seen a few times. The chain employs TRBV28 and TRBJ2-7; a possible D gene is TRBD1 (6 bases). V was shortened by 1 base and J by 5 bases, with 12 bases between the two germline ends. Germline assignment: CDR1 MDHEN and CDR2 SYDVKM. This CDR3 has 14 residues. This CDR3 reads CASSLLATGNEQYF. CDR3 bases: TGTGCCAGCAGTTTATTAGCGACAGGCAACGAGCAGTACTTC.

The gene calls are TRBV4-1 and TRBJ2-5, with D possibly matching TRBD1 (5 bases). The DNA end lines up better with TRBJ2-7; the J call may be wrong. CDR3 length: 14 amino acids. Germline loops: CDR1 MGHRA, CDR2 YSYEKL. The CDR3 DNA follows: TGCGCCAGCAGCCAAGAAAGGGGCTCCTACGAGCAGTACTTC. Translation gives CASSQERGSYEQYF.

Regarding this clone: The junction shows a germline mismatch at one end, possibly a read error. The V gene is TRBV13, the J gene TRBJ2-2, with 9 bases fitting TRBD2. Germline CDR1 reads PRHDT; CDR2 reads FYEKMQ (reference sequence). This CDR3 is built from 16 residues. The CDR3 spells CASSSAGGGANGELSF. The CDR3 DNA reads TGTGCCAGCAGCTCCGCTGGCGGGGGGGCGAACGGGGAGCTGTCTTTT.

This chain connects TRBV30 to TRBJ1-1, with D unresolved. The V gene's germline CDR1 is GTSNPN and CDR2 SVGIG (reference sequence). Trimming removed 1 base at V and 10 bases at J, with 16 bases between. The CDR3 length is 13 residues. CDR3 in amino acids: CAWSAPGRSAAFF. In DNA form, the CDR3 reads TGTGCCTGGAGTGCTCCGGGTAGGAGCGCAGCTTTCTTT.

The genes are TRBV5-5 and TRBJ2-7; 7 positions match TRBD1. CDR1 is SGHKS and CDR2 is YYEKEE in the germline V gene (reference sequence). V lost 0 bases, J lost 5 bases, and 8 bases stayed unmatched. The CDR3 runs to 15 residues. CDR3 sequence reads: CASSLEGARGDEQYF. As DNA, the CDR3 is TGTGCCAGCAGCTTGGAGGGGGCAAGGGGCGACGAGCAGTACTTC.

The chain combines TRBV5-1 with TRBJ1-4; D might be TRBD1 (5 bases). This CDR3 has 13 residues. Trimming took 2 bases from V and 6 from J, leaving 8 bases between them. The germline gives CDR1 SGHRS, CDR2 YFSETQ. The CDR3 sequence: CASSFQGYEKLFF. The CDR3 bases are TGCGCCAGCAGCTTCCAGGGTTATGAAAAACTGTTTTTT.

Notes on this clone: An end of the junction differs from the germline gene, which may be a read error. This chain uses TRBV4-3 with TRBJ2-3, with 7 positions matching TRBD2. Germline V gene sequence: CDR1 LGHNA, CDR2 YSLEER. This CDR3 has 16 amino acids. The CDR3 sequence: CASSQDLATSTGTQYF. DNA of the CDR3: TGCGCCAGCAGCCAAGATCTAGCGACTAGCACAGGTACGCAGTATTTT.